These T cell receptor beta chains were read from a single sample in a study of shared clonotypes between healthy human individuals. Some clones are missing from TCRdb's copy, which holds only in-frame ones; the method was immunoSEQ multiplex PCR. The sample carries about 530,000 clones, 90% to 96% recorded once. Specimen: naive CD4+ T cells sorted from blood. These receptors came from a woman aged 30 to 39 in good health. The CDR3 runs from the conserved cysteine through the conserved F or W. Fields, in order: D gene, clone size, CDR3 length, J gene, V gene, CDR3 DNA, CDR3 protein. A D gene is named only where the DNA matches it firmly. For some rows the clone size is stated as once, few or many, or as a class when expanded; others skip it.

D: NA
size: NA
length: 13
J: TRBJ1-1
V: TRBV28
DNA: TGTGCCAGCAGTGTGTACAGGGTAACTGAAGCTTTCTTT
CDR3: CASSVYRVTEAFF

D: NA
size: NA
length: 14
J: TRBJ2-5
V: TRBV5-1
DNA: TGCGCCAGCAGGACCGGCGCGGTTGAAGAGACCCAGTACTTC
CDR3: CASRTGAVEETQYF

D: TRBD2
size: NA
length: 14
J: TRBJ2-3
V: TRBV29-1
DNA: TGCAGCGTTGGGGTAGCGGGAGGGGCAGATACGCAGTATTTT
CDR3: CSVGVAGGADTQYF

D: TRBD2
size: NA
length: 16
J: TRBJ2-3
V: TRBV25-1
DNA: TGTGCCAGCAGTGGACTAGCGGGAGGTAGCACAGATACGCAGTATTTT
CDR3: CASSGLAGGSTDTQYF

D: TRBD2
size: NA
length: 19
J: TRBJ2-3
V: TRBV28
DNA: TGTGCCAGCAGTTTATCCCATTCGGTTGGCCTAGCGGGAGTAGATACGCAGTATTTT
CDR3: CASSLSHSVGLAGVDTQYF

D: NA
size: NA
length: 11
J: TRBJ1-2
V: TRBV29-1
DNA: TGCAGCGTTGGAGGGGTTGATGGCTACACCTTC
CDR3: CSVGGVDGYTF

D: NA
size: NA
length: 14
J: TRBJ1-1
V: TRBV6-5
DNA: TGTGCCAGCAGACTCCTCTCGGGGAACACTGAAGCTTTCTTT
CDR3: CASRLLSGNTEAFF

D: TRBD1
size: NA
length: 15
J: TRBJ2-1
V: TRBV6-5
DNA: TGTGCCAGCAGCTCGGACAGGGGCTCCTACAATGAGCAGTTCTTC
CDR3: CASSSDRGSYNEQFF

D: NA
size: NA
length: 14
J: TRBJ2-7
V: TRBV9
DNA: TGTGCCAGCAGCCCACGGGACGACTCCTACGAGCAGTACTTC
CDR3: CASSPRDDSYEQYF

D: NA
size: NA
length: 16
J: TRBJ2-1
V: TRBV19
DNA: TGTGCCAGTAGTCCACGGAGGGCCCAAACCTACGGTGAGCAGTTCTTC
CDR3: CASSPRRAQTYGEQFF

D: TRBD1
size: NA
length: 18
J: TRBJ1-5
V: TRBV28
DNA: TGTGCCAGCAGTTTTATCGGGACAGGGGGCTTTCGGAATCAGCCCCAGCATTTT
CDR3: CASSFIGTGGFRNQPQHF

D: TRBD1
size: once
length: 14
J: TRBJ1-6
V: TRBV10-2
DNA: TGCGCCAGCACGAGACAGGGGACTAATTCACCCCTCCACTTT
CDR3: CASTRQGTNSPLHF

D: TRBD1
size: NA
length: 13
J: TRBJ2-5
V: TRBV18
DNA: TGTGCCAGCTCACCTGGGACAGAAGAGACCCAGTACTTC
CDR3: CASSPGTEETQYF

D: NA
size: NA
length: 17
J: TRBJ2-7
V: TRBV5-1
DNA: TGCGCCAGCAGCTTGGTGGGACTAACAGGGGCCACCTACGAGCAGTACTTC
CDR3: CASSLVGLTGATYEQYF

D: TRBD2
size: NA
length: 16
J: TRBJ2-2
V: TRBV19
DNA: TGTGCCAGTACGCTAGCGGGGCCAGGGGGAACCGGGGAGCTGTTTTTT
CDR3: CASTLAGPGGTGELFF

D: TRBD1
size: NA
length: 16
J: TRBJ1-5
V: TRBV28
DNA: TGTGCCAGCAGTGGGGGGCCGGACAGGTACAATCAGCCCCAGCATTTT
CDR3: CASSGGPDRYNQPQHF

D: NA
size: NA
length: 14
J: TRBJ1-3
V: TRBV6-1
DNA: TGTGCCAGCAGTCCCAGTATCTCTGGAAACACCATATATTTT
CDR3: CASSPSISGNTIYF

D: NA
size: NA
length: 15
J: TRBJ2-7
V: TRBV18
DNA: TGTGCCAGCTCACGTACAGGGGACTTCTCCTACGAGCAGTACTTC
CDR3: CASSRTGDFSYEQYF

D: NA
size: NA
length: 14
J: TRBJ2-7
V: TRBV6-5
DNA: TGTGCCAGCAGTTACTCGGGTGGGGGCTACGAGCAGTACTTC
CDR3: CASSYSGGGYEQYF

D: NA
size: NA
length: 13
J: TRBJ1-3
V: TRBV19
DNA: TGTGCCAGTAGTATGGCCCGGGGAGACACCATATATTTT
CDR3: CASSMARGDTIYF

D: TRBD2
size: NA
length: 16
J: TRBJ2-7
V: TRBV6-1
DNA: TGTGCCAGCAGTGATGACGGACTAGCGGCTACCTACGAGCAGTACTTC
CDR3: CASSDDGLAATYEQYF

D: NA
size: NA
length: 13
J: TRBJ1-5
V: TRBV28
DNA: TGTGCCAGCAGTTTGAAGGGGAATCAGCCCCAGCATTTT
CDR3: CASSLKGNQPQHF

D: TRBD2
size: NA
length: 18
J: TRBJ2-2
V: TRBV2
DNA: TGTGCCAGCACCCGGGGACTAGCGGGAGGGCCGGGCACCGGGGAGCTGTTTTTT
CDR3: CASTRGLAGGPGTGELFF

D: NA
size: NA
length: 11
J: TRBJ2-5
V: TRBV5-1
DNA: TGCGCCAGCTCGGATGGGGAGACCCAGTACTTC
CDR3: CASSDGETQYF

D: NA
size: NA
length: 15
J: TRBJ1-5
V: TRBV19
DNA: TGTGCCAGTAGTATCCCGACAAGTAGCAATCAGCCCCAGCATTTT
CDR3: CASSIPTSSNQPQHF

D: TRBD2
size: NA
length: 16
J: TRBJ2-1
V: TRBV5-1
DNA: TGCGCCAGCAGCCAACTCAGCGGGAGTTACGACAATGAGCAGTTCTTC
CDR3: CASSQLSGSYDNEQFF

D: TRBD2
size: NA
length: 17
J: TRBJ2-2
V: TRBV4-1
DNA: TGCGCCAGCAGCCAACCGTCATGGGAGGGCCCTGCCGGGGAGCTGTTTTTT
CDR3: CASSQPSWEGPAGELFF